Listed below are T cell receptor beta chains from one sample, sequenced in a study of PD-1 blockade in classical Hodgkin lymphoma. Some clones are missing from TCRdb's copy, which holds only in-frame ones; the method was immunoSEQ multiplex PCR. Of some 100,000 clones listed, about 92% were seen once; the top ten hold roughly 1.9%. Sequencing used peripheral blood mononuclear cells (PBMCs), obtained before the fourth cycle of nivolumab. Receptor source: a human donor with classical Hodgkin lymphoma. Each CDR3 is given without its conserved first and last residue.

cdr3_aa j_call cdr3_length v_call
ASSEGSAGTQY TRBJ2-5 11 TRBV2
ASSPRGDLTNYGYT TRBJ1-2 14 TRBV19
ASSFSGRDYEQY TRBJ2-7 12 TRBV7-9
ASSRAGGYEQY TRBJ2-7 11 TRBV7-6
ARDSLDYGYT TRBJ1-2 10 TRBV30
ASSLGGSEQY TRBJ2-7 10 TRBV28
ASSWDLRSTDTQY TRBJ2-3 13 TRBV7-6
AWSVATNTYGYT TRBJ1-2 12 TRBV30
ASSRTGGGEAF TRBJ1-1 11 TRBV5-1
ASSYGQSNYGYT TRBJ1-2 12 TRBV6-5
ASSSQAGSYGYT TRBJ1-2 12 TRBV28
ASSPPPGGHNTEAF TRBJ1-1 14 TRBV28
ASSGVYPNRGRGTNEKLF TRBJ1-4 18 TRBV6-1
ASRLFREAGQRISGANVLT TRBJ2-6 19 TRBV2
ATRNSLTGANEKLF TRBJ1-4 14 TRBV15
ASSFRPPPYQETQY TRBJ2-5 14 TRBV28
ASSLGQGAYEQY TRBJ2-7 12 TRBV27
ASSSDPGTVIDTQY TRBJ2-3 14 TRBV7-6
ASSPFGGGGYNEQF TRBJ2-1 14 TRBV7-9
ASSLDGREQF TRBJ2-1 10 TRBV7-9
ASSPTGMDGGYT TRBJ1-2 12 TRBV11-1
ASSLALENEQY TRBJ2-7 11 TRBV5-6
ASSQDGGTGGPPNTEAF TRBJ1-1 17 TRBV4-1
SAYADEKLF TRBJ1-4 9 TRBV20-1
ASSTHRATDTQY TRBJ2-3 12 TRBV5-4
ASSSEIGGGISYEQY TRBJ2-7 15 TRBV7-2